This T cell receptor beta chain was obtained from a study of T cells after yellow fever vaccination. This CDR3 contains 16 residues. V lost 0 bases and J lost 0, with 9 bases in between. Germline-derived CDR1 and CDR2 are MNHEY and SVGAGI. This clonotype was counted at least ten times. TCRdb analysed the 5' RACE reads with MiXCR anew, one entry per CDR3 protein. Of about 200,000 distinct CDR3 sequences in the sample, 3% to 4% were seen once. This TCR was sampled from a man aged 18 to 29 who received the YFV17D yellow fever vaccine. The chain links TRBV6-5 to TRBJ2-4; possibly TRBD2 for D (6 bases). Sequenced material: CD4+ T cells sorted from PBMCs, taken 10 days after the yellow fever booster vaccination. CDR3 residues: CASSYSGGTAKNIQYF. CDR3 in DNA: TGTGCCAGCAGTTACTCGGGGGGAACAGCCAAAAACATTCAGTACTTC.